The text below deals with one T cell receptor beta chain. This specimen comes from a study of cytomegalovirus exposure and HLA in healthy donors. PCR was performed using 60 Vbeta and 13 Jbeta primers. Repertoires were generated with immunoSEQ multiplex PCR, while TCRdb's copy carries only in-frame clones and drops some. Of around 150,000 clones in the sample, 65% to 85% were seen once. Trimming cost V 3 bases and J 2 bases; bases outside gene matches: 4. The CDR3 spans 15 residues. Looked up from germline, CDR1 is SGHNT and CDR2 is YYREEE (reference sequence). The sample taken for sequencing was PBMCs. The receptor was isolated from a man in his sixties in good health and CMV-seronegative. The gene calls are TRBV5-4 and TRBJ2-2; TRBD1 aligns across 7 bases. The CDR3 coding sequence is TGTGCCAGCAGCTCCGGACAGGCCAACACCGGGGAGCTGTTTTTT. It codes for CASSSGQANTGELFF.